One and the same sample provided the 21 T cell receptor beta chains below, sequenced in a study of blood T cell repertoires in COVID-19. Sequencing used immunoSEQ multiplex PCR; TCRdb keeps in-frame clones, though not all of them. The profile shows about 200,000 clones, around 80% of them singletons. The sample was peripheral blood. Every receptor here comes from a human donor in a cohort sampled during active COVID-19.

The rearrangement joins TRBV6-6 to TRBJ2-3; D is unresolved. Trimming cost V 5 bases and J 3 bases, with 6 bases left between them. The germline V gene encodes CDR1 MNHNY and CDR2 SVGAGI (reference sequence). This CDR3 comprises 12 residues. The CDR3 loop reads CASSPMTDTQYF. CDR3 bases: TGTGCCAGCAGTCCTATGACAGATACGCAGTATTTT.

The CDR3 sequence is CASSAPGQASNYGYTF. The DNA for the CDR3 is TGTGCCAGTAGCGCGCCGGGACAGGCATCAAACTATGGCTACACCTTC. The chain has TRBV19 and TRBJ1-2; 8 bases align to TRBD1. Trimming took 6 bases from V and 2 from J; bases not matched to a gene: 11. This CDR3 contains 16 residues. From germline, CDR1 is LNHDA and CDR2 SQIVND (reference sequence).

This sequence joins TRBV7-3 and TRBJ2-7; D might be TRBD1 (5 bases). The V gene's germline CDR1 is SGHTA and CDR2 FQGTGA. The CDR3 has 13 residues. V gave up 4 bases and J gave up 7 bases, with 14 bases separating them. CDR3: CASSSDKVGEQYF. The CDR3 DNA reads TGTGCCAGCAGCTCGGACAAGGTGGGGGAGCAGTACTTC.

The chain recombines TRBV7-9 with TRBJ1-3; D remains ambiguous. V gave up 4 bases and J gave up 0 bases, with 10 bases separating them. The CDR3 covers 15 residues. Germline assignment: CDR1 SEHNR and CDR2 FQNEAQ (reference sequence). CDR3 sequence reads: CASSSDSDSGNTIYF. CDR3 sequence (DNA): TGTGCCAGCAGCTCGGACTCTGACTCTGGAAACACCATATATTTT.

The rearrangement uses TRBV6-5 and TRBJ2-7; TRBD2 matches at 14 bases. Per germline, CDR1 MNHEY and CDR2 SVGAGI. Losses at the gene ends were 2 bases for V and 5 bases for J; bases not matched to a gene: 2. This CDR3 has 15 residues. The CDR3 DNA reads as TGTGCCAGCAGTTACGGGACTAGCGGGGGAGACGAGCAGTACTTC. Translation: CASSYGTSGGDEQYF.

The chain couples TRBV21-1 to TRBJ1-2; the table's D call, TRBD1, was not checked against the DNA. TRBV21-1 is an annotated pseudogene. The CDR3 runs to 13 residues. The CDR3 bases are TGTGCCAGCAGCAGACATTTTAACTATGGCTACACCTTC. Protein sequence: CASSRHFNYGYTF.

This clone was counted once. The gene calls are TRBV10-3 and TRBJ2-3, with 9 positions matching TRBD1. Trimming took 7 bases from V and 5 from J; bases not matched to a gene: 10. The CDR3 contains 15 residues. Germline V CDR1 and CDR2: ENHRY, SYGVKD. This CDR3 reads CAINPDRGMGDTQYF. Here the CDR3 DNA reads TGTGCCATCAACCCAGACAGGGGGATGGGAGATACGCAGTATTTT.

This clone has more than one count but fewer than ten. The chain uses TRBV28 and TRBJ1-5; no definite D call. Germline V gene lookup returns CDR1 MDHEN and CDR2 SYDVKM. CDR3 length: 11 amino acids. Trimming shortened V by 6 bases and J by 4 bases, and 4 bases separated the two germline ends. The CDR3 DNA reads TGTGCCAGCAGAGCTAATCAGCCCCAGCATTTT. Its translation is CASRANQPQHF.

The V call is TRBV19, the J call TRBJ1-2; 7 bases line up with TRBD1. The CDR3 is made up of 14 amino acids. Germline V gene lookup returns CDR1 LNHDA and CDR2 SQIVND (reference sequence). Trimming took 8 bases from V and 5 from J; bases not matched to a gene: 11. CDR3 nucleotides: TGTGCCAGTTCTCGACAGGGTACACTTTATGGCTACACCTTC. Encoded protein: CASSRQGTLYGYTF.

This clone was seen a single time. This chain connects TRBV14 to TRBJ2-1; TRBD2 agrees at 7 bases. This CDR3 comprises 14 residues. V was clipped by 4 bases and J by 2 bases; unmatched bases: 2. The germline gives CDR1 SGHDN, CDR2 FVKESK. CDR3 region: CASSPSGTYNEQFF. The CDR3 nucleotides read TGTGCCAGCAGCCCTAGCGGAACCTACAATGAGCAGTTCTTC.

The DNA of the CDR3 is TGTGCCAGCAGCCCGGCCGGGAGCTATGGCTACACCTTC. Translation gives CASSPAGSYGYTF. The chain combines TRBV12-3 or TRBV12-4 with TRBJ1-2; D not resolved. Trimming pared 6 bases from V and 4 bases from J, leaving 12 bases between. This CDR3 has 13 amino acids.

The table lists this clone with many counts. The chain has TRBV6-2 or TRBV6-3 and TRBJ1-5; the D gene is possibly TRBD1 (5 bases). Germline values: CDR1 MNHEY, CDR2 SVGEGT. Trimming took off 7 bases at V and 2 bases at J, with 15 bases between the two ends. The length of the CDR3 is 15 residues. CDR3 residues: CASTPGGSGNQPQHF. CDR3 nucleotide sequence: TGTGCCAGCACCCCGGGGGGAAGTGGCAATCAGCCCCAGCATTTT.

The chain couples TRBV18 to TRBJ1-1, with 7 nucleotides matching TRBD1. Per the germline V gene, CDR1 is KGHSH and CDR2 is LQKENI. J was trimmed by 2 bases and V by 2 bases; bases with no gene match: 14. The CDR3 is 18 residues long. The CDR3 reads CASSPYGAYGTDNTEAFF. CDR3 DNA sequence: TGTGCCAGCTCACCATATGGGGCCTACGGGACAGATAACACTGAAGCTTTCTTT.

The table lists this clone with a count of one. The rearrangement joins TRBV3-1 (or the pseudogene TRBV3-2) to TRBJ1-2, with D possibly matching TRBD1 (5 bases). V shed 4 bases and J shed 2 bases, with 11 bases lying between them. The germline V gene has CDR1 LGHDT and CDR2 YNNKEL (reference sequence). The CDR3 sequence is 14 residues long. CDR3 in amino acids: CASSPAGRNYGYTF. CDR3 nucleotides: TGTGCCAGCAGCCCCGCAGGGCGAAACTATGGCTACACCTTC.

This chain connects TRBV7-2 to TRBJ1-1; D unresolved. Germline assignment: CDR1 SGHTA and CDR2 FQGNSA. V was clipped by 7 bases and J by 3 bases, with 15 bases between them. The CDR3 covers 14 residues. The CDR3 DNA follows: TGTGCCAGCATCCCGGGAGCGGTTGACACTGAAGCTTTCTTT. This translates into CASIPGAVDTEAFF.

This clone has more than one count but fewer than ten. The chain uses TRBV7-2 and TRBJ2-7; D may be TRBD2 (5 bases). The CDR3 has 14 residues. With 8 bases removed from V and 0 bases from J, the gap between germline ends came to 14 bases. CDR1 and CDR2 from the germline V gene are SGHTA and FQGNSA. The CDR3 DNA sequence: TGTGCCAGCGCCCGGGGTTATAACTCCTACGAGCAGTACTTC. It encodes CASARGYNSYEQYF.

The CDR3, as DNA: TGTGCCAGCAGCTTCGGGACAGGGGGTGGTTGGGAGACCCAGTACTTC. It yields the protein CASSFGTGGGWETQYF. V is TRBV5-6 and J is TRBJ2-5; the match to TRBD1 covers 11 bases. The germline V gene encodes CDR1 SGHDT and CDR2 YYEEEE. V was clipped by 2 bases and J by 5 bases; unmatched bases: 8. The CDR3 covers 16 residues.

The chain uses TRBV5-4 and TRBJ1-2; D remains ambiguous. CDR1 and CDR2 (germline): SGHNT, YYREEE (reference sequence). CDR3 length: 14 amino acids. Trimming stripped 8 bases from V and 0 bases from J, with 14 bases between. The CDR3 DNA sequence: TGTGCCAGTCGCGGCAGCTCGTCTAACTATGGCTACACCTTC. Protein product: CASRGSSSNYGYTF. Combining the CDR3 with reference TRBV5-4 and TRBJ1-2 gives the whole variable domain ETGVTQSPTHLIKTRGQQVTLRCSSQSGHNTVSWYQQALGQGPQFIFQYYREEENGRGNFPPRFSGLQFPNYSSELNVNALELDDSALYLCASRGSSSNYGYTFGSGTRLTVV.

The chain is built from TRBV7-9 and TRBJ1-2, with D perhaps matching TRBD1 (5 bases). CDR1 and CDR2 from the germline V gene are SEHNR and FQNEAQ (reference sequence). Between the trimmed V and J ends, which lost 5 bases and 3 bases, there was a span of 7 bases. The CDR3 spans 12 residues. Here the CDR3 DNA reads TGTGCCAGCAGCGCCAGGGACTATGGCTACACCTTC. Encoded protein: CASSARDYGYTF.

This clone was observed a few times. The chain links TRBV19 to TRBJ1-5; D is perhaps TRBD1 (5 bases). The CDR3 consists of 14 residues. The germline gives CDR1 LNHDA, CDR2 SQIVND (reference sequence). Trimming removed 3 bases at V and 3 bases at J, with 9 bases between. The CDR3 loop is CASSIQGNNQPQHF. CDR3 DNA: TGTGCCAGTAGTATTCAGGGTAACAATCAGCCCCAGCATTTT.

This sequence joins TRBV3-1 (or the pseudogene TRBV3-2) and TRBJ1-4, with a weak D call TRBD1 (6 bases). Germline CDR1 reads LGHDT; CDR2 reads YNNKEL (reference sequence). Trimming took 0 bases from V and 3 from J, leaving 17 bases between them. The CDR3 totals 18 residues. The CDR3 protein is CASSQDPPGGAANEKLFF. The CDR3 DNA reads TGTGCCAGCAGCCAAGATCCCCCGGGGGGGGCGGCTAATGAAAAACTGTTTTTT.